A selection of T cell receptor beta chains follows, all from one sample in a study of T-cell reconstitution after alpha-beta-depleted transplantation in children. TCRdb passed the PCR reads through MiXCR, listing each CDR3 protein once. The sample has some 600,000 distinct CDR3 sequences, roughly 17% seen once. The sample consisted of PBMCs from the stem cell graft donor, taken from the stem cell graft. These receptors originate from a human donor who donated a stem cell graft to a child with acute myeloid leukemia. Both conserved end residues are part of each CDR3. D genes are given only for firm matches. Clone size is shown for a subset of rows, as once, few, many or a class of expanded clone.

v_gene: TRBV7-2
abundance: few
d_gene: -
j_gene: TRBJ1-4
CDR3aa: CASSLAGQGEKLFF
CDR3nt: TGTGCCAGCAGCTTAGCAGGGCAGGGTGAAAAACTGTTTTTT

v_gene: TRBV25-1
abundance: -
d_gene: -
j_gene: TRBJ2-1
CDR3aa: CASSEQGVVGDEQFF
CDR3nt: TGTGCCAGCAGTGAACAGGGAGTGGTAGGTGATGAGCAGTTCTTC

v_gene: TRBV12-3/TRBV12-4
abundance: -
d_gene: -
j_gene: TRBJ2-3
CDR3aa: CASSTRFGGRTDTQYF
CDR3nt: TGTGCCAGCAGTACCCGGTTTGGGGGTCGAACAGATACGCAGTATTTT

v_gene: TRBV7-9
abundance: -
d_gene: TRBD1
j_gene: TRBJ2-1
CDR3aa: CASSSGQGINEQFF
CDR3nt: TGTGCCAGCAGCTCGGGACAGGGGATTAATGAGCAGTTCTTC

v_gene: TRBV7-9
abundance: -
d_gene: TRBD1
j_gene: TRBJ1-1
CDR3aa: CASTTGQTLNTEAFF
CDR3nt: TGTGCCAGTACTACGGGACAGACCTTGAACACTGAAGCTTTCTTT

v_gene: TRBV20-1
abundance: many
d_gene: -
j_gene: TRBJ1-5
CDR3aa: CSAWLGDRQPQHF
CDR3nt: TGCAGTGCTTGGTTGGGGGACCGCCAGCCCCAGCATTTT

v_gene: TRBV20-1
abundance: many
d_gene: TRBD1
j_gene: TRBJ2-7
CDR3aa: CSAAWTGGYEQYF
CDR3nt: TGCAGTGCTGCCTGGACAGGGGGCTACGAGCAGTACTTC

v_gene: TRBV12-3/TRBV12-4
abundance: many
d_gene: -
j_gene: TRBJ1-2
CDR3aa: CASSLFGKSYGYTF
CDR3nt: TGTGCCAGCAGTTTGTTCGGAAAATCCTATGGCTACACCTTC

v_gene: TRBV5-5
abundance: many
d_gene: TRBD1
j_gene: TRBJ1-1
CDR3aa: CASSPLGTGGLTEAFF
CDR3nt: TGTGCCAGCAGCCCCCTCGGGACAGGGGGACTCACTGAAGCTTTCTTT

v_gene: TRBV4-3
abundance: few
d_gene: -
j_gene: TRBJ2-5
CDR3aa: CASSQVLVQETQYF
CDR3nt: TGCGCCAGCAGCCAGGTCCTAGTCCAAGAGACCCAGTACTTC

v_gene: TRBV4-3
abundance: -
d_gene: -
j_gene: TRBJ2-5
CDR3aa: CASSQDLIETQYF
CDR3nt: TGCGCCAGCAGCCAAGATCTCATTGAGACCCAGTACTTC

v_gene: TRBV10-3
abundance: -
d_gene: TRBD1
j_gene: TRBJ2-7
CDR3aa: CAISEGTGSDEQYF
CDR3nt: TGTGCCATCAGTGAAGGGACAGGGTCCGACGAGCAGTACTTC

v_gene: TRBV5-1
abundance: many
d_gene: -
j_gene: TRBJ1-6
CDR3aa: CASRKTVNSPLHF
CDR3nt: TGCGCCAGCAGGAAAACGGTTAATTCACCCCTCCACTTT

v_gene: TRBV12-3/TRBV12-4
abundance: -
d_gene: -
j_gene: TRBJ1-4
CDR3aa: CASTRRMADEKLFF
CDR3nt: TGTGCCAGCACTAGACGGATGGCTGATGAAAAACTGTTTTTT

v_gene: TRBV15
abundance: few
d_gene: -
j_gene: TRBJ1-5
CDR3aa: CATSRDRDPGVQPQHF
CDR3nt: TGTGCCACCAGCAGAGATAGGGACCCAGGGGTTCAGCCCCAGCATTTT

v_gene: TRBV20-1
abundance: few
d_gene: TRBD2
j_gene: TRBJ2-3
CDR3aa: CSAPRASGAIQGGTDTQYF
CDR3nt: TGCAGTGCTCCGCGAGCAAGCGGGGCAATCCAAGGGGGCACAGATACGCAGTATTTT

v_gene: TRBV24-1
abundance: few
d_gene: -
j_gene: TRBJ1-1
CDR3aa: CATSDIGATEAFF
CDR3nt: TGTGCCACCAGTGATATTGGGGCCACTGAAGCTTTCTTT

v_gene: TRBV7-2
abundance: -
d_gene: -
j_gene: TRBJ1-3
CDR3aa: CASRGPVAENTIYF
CDR3nt: TGTGCCAGCAGAGGGCCAGTCGCTGAAAACACCATATATTTT

v_gene: TRBV25-1
abundance: -
d_gene: -
j_gene: TRBJ1-6
CDR3aa: CASSRDRHNSPLHF
CDR3nt: TGTGCCAGCAGTCGGGACCGCCATAATTCACCCCTCCACTTT

v_gene: TRBV7-2
abundance: -
d_gene: TRBD1
j_gene: TRBJ2-7
CDR3aa: CASSTGLGGPSSYEQYF
CDR3nt: TGTGCCAGCAGCACTGGGTTAGGGGGCCCAAGCTCCTACGAGCAGTACTTC

v_gene: TRBV27
abundance: many
d_gene: TRBD2
j_gene: TRBJ2-1
CDR3aa: CASSPSGGVIGTYNEQFF
CDR3nt: TGTGCCAGCAGTCCTAGCGGGGGGGTGATTGGGACTTACAATGAGCAGTTCTTC

v_gene: TRBV4-2
abundance: few
d_gene: -
j_gene: TRBJ1-1
CDR3aa: CASSQDATVSAEAFF
CDR3nt: TGTGCCAGCAGCCAAGATGCGACAGTTAGCGCTGAAGCTTTCTTT

v_gene: TRBV4-3
abundance: -
d_gene: -
j_gene: TRBJ2-1
CDR3aa: CASRDSGDEQFF
CDR3nt: TGCGCCAGCAGAGACTCCGGCGATGAGCAGTTCTTC

v_gene: TRBV20-1
abundance: many
d_gene: -
j_gene: TRBJ1-6
CDR3aa: CSARIRVSSYNSPLHF
CDR3nt: TGCAGTGCTAGAATCAGGGTTAGCTCCTATAATTCACCCCTCCACTTT

v_gene: TRBV6-5
abundance: many
d_gene: -
j_gene: TRBJ1-2
CDR3aa: CASSYSRGSSYGYTF
CDR3nt: TGTGCCAGCAGTTACTCCCGGGGGAGTAGCTATGGCTACACCTTC

v_gene: TRBV30
abundance: -
d_gene: TRBD2
j_gene: TRBJ2-2
CDR3aa: CAWSLHGGRNTGELFF
CDR3nt: TGTGCCTGGAGCCTTCATGGCGGGAGGAACACCGGGGAGCTGTTTTTT

v_gene: TRBV4-2
abundance: -
d_gene: -
j_gene: TRBJ2-1
CDR3aa: CASSQDPGRFILNEQFF
CDR3nt: TGTGCCAGCAGCCAAGATCCAGGCAGGTTTATCCTGAATGAGCAGTTCTTC

v_gene: TRBV9
abundance: -
d_gene: TRBD1
j_gene: TRBJ2-2
CDR3aa: CASSGTGGWGELFF
CDR3nt: TGTGCCAGCAGCGGAACAGGGGGCTGGGGGGAGCTGTTTTTT

v_gene: TRBV7-2
abundance: many
d_gene: -
j_gene: TRBJ1-2
CDR3aa: CASSLGQPNYGYTF
CDR3nt: TGTGCCAGCAGCTTGGGGCAGCCAAACTATGGCTACACCTTC

v_gene: TRBV9
abundance: many
d_gene: -
j_gene: TRBJ2-1
CDR3aa: CASSVDNRDPAYNEQFF
CDR3nt: TGTGCCAGCAGCGTAGATAACAGGGATCCTGCCTACAATGAGCAGTTCTTC

v_gene: TRBV12-3/TRBV12-4
abundance: -
d_gene: -
j_gene: TRBJ1-6
CDR3aa: CASSPRLGRNSPLHF
CDR3nt: TGTGCCAGCAGTCCACGACTAGGGAGGAATTCACCCCTCCACTTT

v_gene: TRBV7-8
abundance: once
d_gene: -
j_gene: TRBJ2-2
CDR3aa: CASSLALGNTGELFF
CDR3nt: TGTGCCAGCAGCTTAGCTCTGGGGAACACCGGGGAGCTGTTTTTT

v_gene: TRBV20-1
abundance: many
d_gene: -
j_gene: TRBJ1-1
CDR3aa: CSASQVLTEAFF
CDR3nt: TGCAGTGCTAGTCAGGTCCTCACTGAAGCTTTCTTT

v_gene: TRBV12-3/TRBV12-4
abundance: many
d_gene: TRBD1
j_gene: TRBJ2-1
CDR3aa: CASSYPGTGEFF
CDR3nt: TGTGCCAGCAGCTATCCCGGGACAGGGGAGTTCTTC

v_gene: TRBV6-5
abundance: many
d_gene: -
j_gene: TRBJ1-5
CDR3aa: CASSYSGGVGSNQPQHF
CDR3nt: TGTGCCAGCAGTTACTCGGGGGGTGTAGGTAGCAATCAGCCCCAGCATTTT

v_gene: TRBV20-1
abundance: few
d_gene: -
j_gene: TRBJ2-3
CDR3aa: CSAPPRGRASTDTQYF
CDR3nt: TGCAGTGCTCCCCCCCGGGGACGGGCTAGCACAGATACGCAGTATTTT

v_gene: TRBV7-2
abundance: many
d_gene: -
j_gene: TRBJ2-1
CDR3aa: CARGDQGYNEQFF
CDR3nt: TGTGCCAGAGGGGACCAAGGGTACAATGAGCAGTTCTTC

v_gene: TRBV20-1
abundance: many
d_gene: -
j_gene: TRBJ2-2
CDR3aa: CSALDLYRENTGELFF
CDR3nt: TGCAGTGCTTTAGACCTATATCGAGAAAACACCGGGGAGCTGTTTTTT

v_gene: TRBV6-5
abundance: few
d_gene: -
j_gene: TRBJ2-1
CDR3aa: CASSYSQVLSEQFF
CDR3nt: TGTGCCAGCAGTTACTCACAGGTGCTTAGTGAGCAGTTCTTC

v_gene: TRBV5-1
abundance: many
d_gene: -
j_gene: TRBJ2-5
CDR3aa: CASGRRNQETQYF
CDR3nt: TGCGCCAGCGGTAGACGGAACCAAGAGACCCAGTACTTC

v_gene: TRBV5-5
abundance: many
d_gene: -
j_gene: TRBJ2-1
CDR3aa: CASSPFLDEQFF
CDR3nt: TGTGCCAGCAGCCCCTTTCTCGATGAGCAGTTCTTC

v_gene: TRBV12-3/TRBV12-4
abundance: -
d_gene: -
j_gene: TRBJ1-1
CDR3aa: CASSLQAGLVTEAFF
CDR3nt: TGTGCCAGCAGTTTACAGGCAGGGTTGGTCACTGAAGCTTTCTTT

v_gene: TRBV30
abundance: -
d_gene: -
j_gene: TRBJ2-7
CDR3aa: CASIRGTSGYEQYF
CDR3nt: TGTGCCTCCATCCGGGGGACTTCGGGCTACGAGCAGTACTTC

v_gene: TRBV5-1
abundance: -
d_gene: TRBD1
j_gene: TRBJ2-2
CDR3aa: CASSRDPGTGGHNTGELFF
CDR3nt: TGCGCCAGCAGCCGTGACCCCGGGACAGGGGGTCACAACACCGGGGAGCTGTTTTTT

v_gene: TRBV6-2/TRBV6-3
abundance: few
d_gene: TRBD1
j_gene: TRBJ1-5
CDR3aa: CASSSGGRPQHF
CDR3nt: TGTGCCAGCAGTTCAGGGGGAAGGCCCCAGCATTTT

v_gene: TRBV12-3/TRBV12-4
abundance: -
d_gene: TRBD1
j_gene: TRBJ2-3
CDR3aa: CASSSGGIDTQYF
CDR3nt: TGTGCCAGCAGCTCAGGGGGAATAGATACGCAGTATTTT